The present T cell receptor (beta chain) was sequenced within a study of OX40 agonist ivuxolimab in advanced cancers. Assay used: immunoSEQ multiplex PCR; TCRdb lists only in-frame clones, some missing. In the table there are some 80,000 clones, around nine tenths of which are singletons. CDR1 LGHNA and CDR2 YSLEER come from the germline V gene. Trimming took 0 bases from V and 9 from J; bases not matched to a gene: 9. The CDR3 consists of 15 residues. The table lists this clone with a few counts. The clonotype originates from an adult with an advanced solid tumor such as melanoma, head and neck, liver or kidney cancer. The rearrangement joins TRBV4-3 to TRBJ1-2; 8 bases line up with TRBD1. The sample consisted of CD4+ or CD8+ T cells sorted from blood, taken in a trial of the OX40 agonist ivuxolimab. The DNA of the CDR3 is TGCGCCAGCAGCCAAGAGAATCTTGACAGGGGAAGCTACACCTTC. This codes for CASSQENLDRGSYTF.